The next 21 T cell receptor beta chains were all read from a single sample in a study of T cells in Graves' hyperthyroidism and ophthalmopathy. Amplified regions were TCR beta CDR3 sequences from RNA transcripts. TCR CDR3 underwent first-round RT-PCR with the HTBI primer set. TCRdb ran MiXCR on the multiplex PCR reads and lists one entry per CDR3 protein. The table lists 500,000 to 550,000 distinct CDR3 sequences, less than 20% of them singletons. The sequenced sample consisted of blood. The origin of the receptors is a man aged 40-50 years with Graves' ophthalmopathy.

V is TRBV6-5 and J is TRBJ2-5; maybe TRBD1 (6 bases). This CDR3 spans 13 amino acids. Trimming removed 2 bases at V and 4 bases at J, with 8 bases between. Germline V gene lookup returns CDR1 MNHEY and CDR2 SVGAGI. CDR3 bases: TGTGCCAGCAGTTACAACAGGGTAGAGACCCAGTACTTC. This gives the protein CASSYNRVETQYF.

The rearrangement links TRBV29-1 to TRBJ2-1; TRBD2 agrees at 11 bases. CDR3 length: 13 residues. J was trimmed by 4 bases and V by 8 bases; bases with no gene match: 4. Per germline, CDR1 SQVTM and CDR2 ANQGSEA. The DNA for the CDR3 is TGCAGCTTTGGGACTAGCGGATACAATGAGCAGTTCTTC. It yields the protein CSFGTSGYNEQFF.

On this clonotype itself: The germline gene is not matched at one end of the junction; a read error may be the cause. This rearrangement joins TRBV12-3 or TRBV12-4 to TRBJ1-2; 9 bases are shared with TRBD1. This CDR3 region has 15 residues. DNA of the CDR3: TGTGCCAGCAATTTAGCGCGGGGACAGGGCTCCGGCTACACCTTC. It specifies CASNLARGQGSGYTF.

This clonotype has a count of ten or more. The CDR3 spells CASSQQRGTEAFF. The CDR3 nucleotides read TGTGCCAGCAGCCAACAAAGGGGGACTGAAGCTTTCTTT. The V call is TRBV3-1, the J call TRBJ1-1; tentatively, D is TRBD1 (6 bases). CDR1 and CDR2 from the germline V gene are LGHDT and YNNKEL (reference sequence). With 2 bases removed from V and 5 bases from J, the gap between germline ends came to 9 bases. The CDR3 loop spans 13 amino acids.

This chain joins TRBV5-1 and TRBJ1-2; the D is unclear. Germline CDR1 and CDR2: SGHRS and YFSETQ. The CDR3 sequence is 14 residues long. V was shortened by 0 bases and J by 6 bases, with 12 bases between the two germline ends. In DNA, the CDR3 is TGCGCCAGCAGCTTGGCCAATGAAGGAGATGGCTACACCTTC. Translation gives CASSLANEGDGYTF.

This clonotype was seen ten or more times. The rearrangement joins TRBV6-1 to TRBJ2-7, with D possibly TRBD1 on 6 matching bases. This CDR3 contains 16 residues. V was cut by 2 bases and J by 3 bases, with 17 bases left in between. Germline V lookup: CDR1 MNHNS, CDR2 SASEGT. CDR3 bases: TGTGCCAGCAGTGAAAACACAGGGTTTTCTGTCTACGAGCAGTACTTC. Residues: CASSENTGFSVYEQYF.

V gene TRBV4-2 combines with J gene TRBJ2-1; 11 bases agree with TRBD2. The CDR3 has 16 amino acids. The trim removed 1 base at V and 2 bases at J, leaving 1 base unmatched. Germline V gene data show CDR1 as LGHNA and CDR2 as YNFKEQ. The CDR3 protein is CASSQVSGGAYNEQFF. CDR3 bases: TGTGCCAGCAGCCAAGTTAGCGGGGGGGCCTACAATGAGCAGTTCTTC.

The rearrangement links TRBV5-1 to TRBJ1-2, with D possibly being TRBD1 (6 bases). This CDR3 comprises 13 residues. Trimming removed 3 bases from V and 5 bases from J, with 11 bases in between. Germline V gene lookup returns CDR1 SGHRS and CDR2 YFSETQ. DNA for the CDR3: TGCGCCAGCAGCTATACAGGGTCTTATGGCTACACCTTC. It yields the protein CASSYTGSYGYTF.

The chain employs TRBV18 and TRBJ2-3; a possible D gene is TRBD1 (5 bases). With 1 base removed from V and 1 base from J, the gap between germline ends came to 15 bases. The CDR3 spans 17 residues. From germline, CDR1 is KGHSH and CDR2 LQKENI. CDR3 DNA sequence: TGTGCCAGCTCACCACGCCAATGGGAACAGGGCACAGATACGCAGTATTTT. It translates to CASSPRQWEQGTDTQYF.

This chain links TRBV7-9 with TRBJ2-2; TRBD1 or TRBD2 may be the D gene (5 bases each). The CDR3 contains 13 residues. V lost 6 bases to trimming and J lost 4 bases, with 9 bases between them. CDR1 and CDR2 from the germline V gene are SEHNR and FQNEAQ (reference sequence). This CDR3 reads CASRAGSTGELFF. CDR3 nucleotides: TGTGCCAGCAGGGCAGGGAGCACCGGGGAGCTGTTTTTT.

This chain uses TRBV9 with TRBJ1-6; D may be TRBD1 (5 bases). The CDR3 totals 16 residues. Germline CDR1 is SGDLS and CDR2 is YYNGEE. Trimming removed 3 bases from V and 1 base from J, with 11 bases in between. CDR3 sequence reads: CASSAVAGSYNSPLHF. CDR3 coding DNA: TGTGCCAGCAGCGCGGTAGCAGGGTCCTATAATTCACCCCTCCACTTT.

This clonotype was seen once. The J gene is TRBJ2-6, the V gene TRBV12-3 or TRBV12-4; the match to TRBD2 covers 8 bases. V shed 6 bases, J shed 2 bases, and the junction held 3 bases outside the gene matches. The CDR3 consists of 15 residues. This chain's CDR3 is CASSAAGAGANVLTF. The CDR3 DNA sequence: TGTGCCAGCAGCGCAGCGGGAGCTGGGGCCAACGTCCTGACTTTC.

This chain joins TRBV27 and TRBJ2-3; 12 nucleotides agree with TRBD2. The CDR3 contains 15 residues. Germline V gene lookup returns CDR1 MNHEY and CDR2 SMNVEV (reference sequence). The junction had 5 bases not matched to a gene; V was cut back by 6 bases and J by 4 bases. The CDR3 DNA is TGTGCCAGCAGGCCACTAGCGGGAGGAGCAGATACGCAGTATTTT. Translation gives CASRPLAGGADTQYF.

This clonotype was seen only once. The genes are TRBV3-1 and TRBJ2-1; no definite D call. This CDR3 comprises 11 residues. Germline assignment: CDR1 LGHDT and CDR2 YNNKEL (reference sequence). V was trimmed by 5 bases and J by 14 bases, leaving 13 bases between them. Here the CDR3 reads CASSKGTVEFF. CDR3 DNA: TGTGCCAGCAGCAAGGGTACCGTCGAGTTCTTC.

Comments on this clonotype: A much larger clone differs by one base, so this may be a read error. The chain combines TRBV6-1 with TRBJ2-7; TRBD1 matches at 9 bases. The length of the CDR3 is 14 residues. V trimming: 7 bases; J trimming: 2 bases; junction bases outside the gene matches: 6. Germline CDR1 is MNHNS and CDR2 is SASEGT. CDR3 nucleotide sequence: TGTGCCAGCAACACCGGGACAGGGACCTACGAGCAGTACTTC. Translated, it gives CASNTGTGTYEQYF.

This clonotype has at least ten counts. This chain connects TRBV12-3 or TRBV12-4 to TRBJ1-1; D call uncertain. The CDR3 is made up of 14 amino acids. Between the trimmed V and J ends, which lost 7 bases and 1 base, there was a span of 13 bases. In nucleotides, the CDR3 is TGTGCCAGCAACCAAAGGGCCGAGAACACTGAAGCTTTCTTT. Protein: CASNQRAENTEAFF.

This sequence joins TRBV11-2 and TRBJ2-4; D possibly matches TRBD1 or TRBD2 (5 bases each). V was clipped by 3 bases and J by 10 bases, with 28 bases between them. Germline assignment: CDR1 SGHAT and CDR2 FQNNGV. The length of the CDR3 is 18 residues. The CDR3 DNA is TGTGCCAGCAGCTTCCCACCGAGGGGACGACCGACCCCAAGGATTCAGTACTTC. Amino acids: CASSFPPRGRPTPRIQYF.

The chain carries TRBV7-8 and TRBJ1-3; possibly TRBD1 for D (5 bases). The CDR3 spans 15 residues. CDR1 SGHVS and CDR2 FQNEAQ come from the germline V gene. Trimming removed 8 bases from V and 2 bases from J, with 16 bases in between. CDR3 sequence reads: CASAPTRGAGNTIYF. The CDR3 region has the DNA TGTGCCAGCGCTCCAACACGGGGGGCTGGAAACACCATATATTTT.

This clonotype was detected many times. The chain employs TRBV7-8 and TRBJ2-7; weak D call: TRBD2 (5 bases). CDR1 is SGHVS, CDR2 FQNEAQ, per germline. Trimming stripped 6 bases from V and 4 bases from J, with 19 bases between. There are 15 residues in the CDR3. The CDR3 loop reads CASSSYSREPYEQYF. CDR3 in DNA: TGTGCCAGCAGTTCCTATTCTAGGGAGCCGTACGAGCAGTACTTC.

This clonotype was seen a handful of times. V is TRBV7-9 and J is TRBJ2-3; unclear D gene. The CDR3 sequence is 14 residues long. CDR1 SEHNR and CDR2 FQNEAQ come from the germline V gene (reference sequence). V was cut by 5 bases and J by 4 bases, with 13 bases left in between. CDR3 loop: CASSADGVSDTQYF. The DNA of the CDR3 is TGTGCCAGCAGCGCTGATGGCGTTTCAGATACGCAGTATTTT.

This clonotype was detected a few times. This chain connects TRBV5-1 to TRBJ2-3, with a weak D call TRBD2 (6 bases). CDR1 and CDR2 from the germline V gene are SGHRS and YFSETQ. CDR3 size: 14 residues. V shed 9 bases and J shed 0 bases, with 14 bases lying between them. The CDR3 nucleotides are TGCGCCACCCATAGCGGCACTAGCACAGATACGCAGTATTTT. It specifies CATHSGTSTDTQYF.